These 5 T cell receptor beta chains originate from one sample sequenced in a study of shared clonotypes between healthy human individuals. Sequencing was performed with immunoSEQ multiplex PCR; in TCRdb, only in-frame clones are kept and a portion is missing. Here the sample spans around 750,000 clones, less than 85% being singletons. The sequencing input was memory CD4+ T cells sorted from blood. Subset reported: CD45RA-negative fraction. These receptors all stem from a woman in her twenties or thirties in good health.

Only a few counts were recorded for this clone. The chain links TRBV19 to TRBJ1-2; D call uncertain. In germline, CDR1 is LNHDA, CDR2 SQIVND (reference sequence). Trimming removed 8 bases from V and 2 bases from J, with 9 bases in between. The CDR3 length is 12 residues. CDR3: CASGRTNYGYTF. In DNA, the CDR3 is TGTGCCAGTGGAAGGACGAACTATGGCTACACCTTC. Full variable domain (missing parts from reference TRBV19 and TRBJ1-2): DGGITQSPKYLFRKEGQNVTLSCEQNLNHDAMYWYRQDPGQGLRLIYYSQIVNDFQKGDIAEGYSVSREKKESFPLTVTSAQKNPTAFYLCASGRTNYGYTFGSGTRLTVV.

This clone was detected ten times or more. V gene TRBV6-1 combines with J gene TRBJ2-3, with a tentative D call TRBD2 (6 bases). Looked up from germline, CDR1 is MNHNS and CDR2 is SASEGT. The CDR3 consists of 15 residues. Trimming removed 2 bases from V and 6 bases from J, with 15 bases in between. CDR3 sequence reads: CASSERPGAGDTQYF. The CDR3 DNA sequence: TGTGCCAGCAGTGAAAGACCGGGAGCAGGGGATACGCAGTATTTT.

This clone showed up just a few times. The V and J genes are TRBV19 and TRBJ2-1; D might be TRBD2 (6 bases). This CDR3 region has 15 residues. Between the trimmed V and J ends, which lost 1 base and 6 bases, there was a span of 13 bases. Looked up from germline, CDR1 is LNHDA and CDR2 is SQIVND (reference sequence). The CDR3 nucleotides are TGTGCCAGTAGTATAGTAGGGATGACTAGCAATGAGCAGTTCTTC. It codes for CASSIVGMTSNEQFF.

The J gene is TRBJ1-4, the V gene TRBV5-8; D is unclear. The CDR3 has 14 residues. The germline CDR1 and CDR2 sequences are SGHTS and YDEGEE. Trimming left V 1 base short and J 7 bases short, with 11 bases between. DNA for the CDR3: TGTGCCAGCAGCTTGAGCCGGGAACCTGAAAAACTGTTTTTT. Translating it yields CASSLSREPEKLFF. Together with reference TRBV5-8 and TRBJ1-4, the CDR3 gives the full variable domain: EAGVTQSPTHLIKTRGQQATLRCSPISGHTSVYWYQQALGLGLQFLLWYDEGEERNRGNFPPRFSGRQFPNYSSELNVNALELEDSALYLCASSLSREPEKLFFGSGTQLSVL.

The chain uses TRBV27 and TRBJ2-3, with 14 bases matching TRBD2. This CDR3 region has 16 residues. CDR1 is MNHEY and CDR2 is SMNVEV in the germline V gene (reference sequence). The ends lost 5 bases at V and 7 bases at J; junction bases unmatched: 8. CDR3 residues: CASSTLTSGRAHTQYF. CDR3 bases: TGTGCCAGCAGTACCCTGACTAGCGGGAGGGCCCATACGCAGTATTTT.